Listed below are T cell receptor beta chains from one sample, sequenced in a study of CD8 T cells in ankylosing spondylitis. TCRdb passed the 5' RACE reads through MiXCR, listing each CDR3 protein once. The top ten clones hold around 19% of a sample with around 770,000 distinct CDR3 sequences, 19% of them seen once. Material: blood, either unsorted or a sorted T cell fraction (not recorded which). The receptors derive from a male donor with ankylosing spondylitis. CDR3s include the opening cysteine and the closing phenylalanine or tryptophan. A D gene is named only where the DNA matches it firmly. Only some rows state a clone size, as once, few, many or a class for expanded clones.

j_gene | d_gene | abundance | v_gene | CDR3nt | CDR3aa
TRBJ2-3 | TRBD2 | NA | TRBV12-3/TRBV12-4 | TGTGCCAGCAGACGACTAGCGGGATACACAGATACGCAGTATTTT | CASRRLAGYTDTQYF
TRBJ2-5 | TRBD2 | few | TRBV4-2 | TGTGCCAGCAGCAAGGGACTAGCGGGAGAGGCCCAGTACTTC | CASSKGLAGEAQYF
TRBJ2-5 | NA | NA | TRBV5-1 | TGCGCCAGCAGCTTGGCCGTCTCAGGAACGGAGACCCAGTACTTC | CASSLAVSGTETQYF
TRBJ1-1 | TRBD1 | NA | TRBV10-3 | TGTGCCATCAGTGAGGGGACAGGGGTGAACACTGAAGCTTTCTTT | CAISEGTGVNTEAFF
TRBJ2-7 | TRBD1 | few | TRBV5-4 | TGTGCCAGCAGCACTCCGGGACAGATCTACGAGCAGTACTTC | CASSTPGQIYEQYF
TRBJ2-3 | NA | NA | TRBV7-9 | TGTGCCAGCAGCTTAGGGGGACGGCTTCGGGCAGATACGCAGTATTTT | CASSLGGRLRADTQYF
TRBJ1-2 | NA | many | TRBV20-1 | TGCAGTGCTAGGGTTTCTGGGTTTGGCGTTTTC | CSARVSGFGVF
TRBJ2-1 | NA | NA | TRBV11-1 | TGTGCCAGCAGCTCGATTACGGGACAGGTAGCGGGGAGCTACAATGAGCAGTTCTTC | CASSSITGQVAGSYNEQFF
TRBJ2-7 | NA | NA | TRBV20-1 | TGCAGTGCTAGAGGCTTCGCCATGGGCCAGAACGAGCAGTACTTC | CSARGFAMGQNEQYF
TRBJ1-5 | NA | NA | TRBV7-8 | TGTGCCAGCAGTATAGGAGGGCCCCAGCATTTT | CASSIGGPQHF
TRBJ1-2 | NA | NA | TRBV12-5 | TGTGCTAGTGGCAGGGAGAGCTATGGCTACACCTTC | CASGRESYGYTF
TRBJ2-1 | NA | NA | TRBV7-9 | TGTGCCAGCAGCTTAGAGGGCCACGAGTTCAATGAGCAGTTCTTC | CASSLEGHEFNEQFF
TRBJ2-1 | NA | NA | TRBV18 | TGTGCCAGCTCACGTTCGCGGGCCTACAATGAGCAGTTCTTC | CASSRSRAYNEQFF
TRBJ2-7 | TRBD2 | NA | TRBV3-1 | TGTGCCAGCAGCCAAGATGGGGTAGCGGGGTGGGACGAGCAGTACTTC | CASSQDGVAGWDEQYF
TRBJ2-1 | NA | few | TRBV19 | TGTGCCAGTCGGGAAGAATACAATGAGCAGTTCTTC | CASREEYNEQFF
TRBJ2-1 | NA | NA | TRBV4-1 | TGCGCCAGCAGCCACACCGGGAAAGGCCTATCCCCTGAGCAGTTCTTC | CASSHTGKGLSPEQFF
TRBJ1-5 | TRBD1 | few | TRBV7-8 | TGTGCCAGCAGCTTAGTCGGGGACAGGGGTTATCAGCCCCAGCATTTT | CASSLVGDRGYQPQHF
TRBJ2-2 | NA | NA | TRBV12-3/TRBV12-4 | TGTGCCAGCAGTATGGCGGGGAACACCGGGGAGCTGTTTTTT | CASSMAGNTGELFF
TRBJ2-4 | NA | NA | TRBV30 | TGTGCCTGGAGTGCATCCCTCCAAAACATTCAGTACTTC | CAWSASLQNIQYF
TRBJ1-2 | NA | few | TRBV6-6 | TGTGCCAGCAGCCGAGACACGGAGGGTGGCTACACCTTC | CASSRDTEGGYTF
TRBJ2-1 | NA | many | TRBV12-3/TRBV12-4 | TGTGCCAGCACCCGACTAGGGAGGTACAATGAGCAGTTCTTC | CASTRLGRYNEQFF
TRBJ2-5 | NA | NA | TRBV25-1 | TGTGCCAGCACCCCCGATGGGGAGACCCAGTACTTC | CASTPDGETQYF
TRBJ2-3 | TRBD2 | few | TRBV12-3/TRBV12-4 | TGTGCCAGCAGTGGGCTAGCGGGCCTTAGCACAGATACGCAGTATTTT | CASSGLAGLSTDTQYF
TRBJ2-2 | NA | NA | TRBV7-9 | TGTGCCAGCAGCATCTATACCGGGGAGCTGTTTTTT | CASSIYTGELFF
TRBJ1-5 | NA | few | TRBV6-1 | TGTGCCAGCATGAATAGGGCAAGCAATCAGCCCCAGCATTTT | CASMNRASNQPQHF
TRBJ1-3 | NA | NA | TRBV5-1 | TGCGCCAGCAGCTTGAATGCTCCGGAGATCTCTGGAAACACCATATATTTT | CASSLNAPEISGNTIYF
TRBJ2-5 | NA | many | TRBV19 | TGTGCCAGTAGTATGAAGCGGATGGAGACCCAGTACTTC | CASSMKRMETQYF
TRBJ2-7 | NA | NA | TRBV2 | TGTGCCAGCAGTGAAGAAGTGGGGACCGCAGGCGAGCAGTACTTC | CASSEEVGTAGEQYF
TRBJ1-1 | NA | many | TRBV12-3/TRBV12-4 | TGTGCCAGCAGGAAGGCAGGTAACACTGAAGCTTTCTTT | CASRKAGNTEAFF
TRBJ2-2 | TRBD1 | few | TRBV6-1 | TGTGCCACCAGGGACAGTACGAACACCGGGGAGCTGTTTTTT | CATRDSTNTGELFF
TRBJ2-3 | NA | few | TRBV7-2 | TGTGCCAGCAGCCAGTGGGGAAGGGATACGCAGTATTTT | CASSQWGRDTQYF
TRBJ2-1 | TRBD2 | NA | TRBV28 | TGTGCCAGCAGCCCTGGACTAGCGGGAGAGGAGCAGTTCTTC | CASSPGLAGEEQFF
TRBJ2-1 | TRBD1 | NA | TRBV7-9 | TGTGCCAGCAGCCTCGGACAGGGTCGTCCGTTCTTC | CASSLGQGRPFF
TRBJ2-1 | NA | few | TRBV20-1 | TGCAGTGCTAGAGGGAATAGCGGATACAATGAGCAGTTCTTC | CSARGNSGYNEQFF
TRBJ1-6 | NA | many | TRBV12-3/TRBV12-4 | TGTGCCAGCAGCGCAAGTTTAGGCAATTCACCCCTCCACTTT | CASSASLGNSPLHF
TRBJ1-2 | NA | few | TRBV2 | TGTGCCAGCAGTGAAGCGGCCGGGTCCTATGGCTACACCTTC | CASSEAAGSYGYTF
TRBJ1-1 | NA | few | TRBV5-5 | TGTGCCAGCAGCTTGGAAGGCCGAGAGTGGGCTTTCTTT | CASSLEGREWAFF
TRBJ2-7 | TRBD1 | few | TRBV3-1 | TGTGCCAGCCAAAGACAGGGTGTCGACGAGCAGTACTTC | CASQRQGVDEQYF
TRBJ1-2 | NA | few | TRBV20-1 | TGCAGTGCTAGACCCCGGACGGGGAACTATGGCTACACCTTC | CSARPRTGNYGYTF
TRBJ2-1 | NA | NA | TRBV27 | TGTGCCAGCAGTTTAGAGATTAGCTCCTACAATGAGCAGTTCTTC | CASSLEISSYNEQFF
TRBJ1-6 | NA | few | TRBV7-9 | TGTGCCAGCTCCCGGGACAATTCACCCCTCCACTTT | CASSRDNSPLHF
TRBJ2-5 | TRBD2 | NA | TRBV6-1 | TGTGCCAGCGGACTAGCAAACCAAGAGACCCAGTACTTC | CASGLANQETQYF
TRBJ1-2 | TRBD1 | few | TRBV2 | TGTGCCAGCAGTGAAGTCAAGGGGGCCTATGGCTACACCTTC | CASSEVKGAYGYTF